The sequence of this T cell receptor (beta chain) was determined in a study of T-cell reconstitution after alpha-beta-depleted transplantation in children (dated by TCRdb to about 2016). In the study overall: The study quantitatively tracked T-cell immune reconstitution after TCRalphabeta/CD19-depleted allogeneic hematopoietic cell transplantation in children using TCR repertoire profiling.

Relative to germline, V is 5 bases shorter and J is 1 base shorter, with 14 bases between their ends. The CDR3 spans 15 residues, from the cysteine through the phenylalanine. CDR3 DNA only is kept here, 45 bases in frame from base 1. The library relied on PCR. The instrument was an Illumina HiSeq 2500. To normalize quantification of the TCRbeta repertoire, the TCR libraries were built with molecular barcoding that relied on unique molecular identifiers. TCRdb reprocessed the public reads (quality trimming at Q25 with fastp, clone calling with MiXCR) and kept in-frame beta chains. Entries are consolidated by CDR3 protein sequence, retaining the most common genes and DNA. The sample yields around 370,000 distinct CDR3 sequences; under 13% were counted once. 2% to 2.5% of the sample is taken by the ten largest. This clonotype was counted between two and nine times. The antigen this receptor binds is unknown. One base away there is no much larger clone; base qualities are not given.

The sample here was PBMCs from the stem cell graft donor, taken from the stem cell graft. This TCR came from a human donor who donated a stem cell graft to a child with acute lymphoblastic leukemia. The sequence joins TRBV12-3 or TRBV12-4 to TRBJ2-5; tentative D gene TRBD2, with 5 bases matching. The nucleotides read TGTGCCAGCAGTACCCCCTTTGGGAGCCAAGAGACCCAGTACTTC. This encodes CASSTPFGSQETQYF.